This T cell receptor beta chain was recovered during a study of regulatory T cells in long-lasting Graves disease. iRepertoire HTBI primers and Arm-PCR of CDR3 regions built TCR beta libraries. TCRdb itself ran the multiplex PCR reads through MiXCR, one entry per CDR3 protein. The sample records a few hundred thousand distinct CDR3 sequences, 20% to 25% being singletons. Time point here: persistent/refractory GD, antithyroid drugs over 5 years with positive TRAb. Scientists built the TCR library using RNA that was extracted from PBMCs. The sequencing used peripheral blood mononuclear cells (PBMCs), collected when the disease was refractory, from a patient treated with antithyroid drugs. The receptor comes from a female donor with Graves disease.

CDR3 coding DNA: TGCAGTGCTAGATTCGAGGACAGGGTATCCTATGGCTACACCTTC. It specifies CSARFEDRVSYGYTF. V usage is TRBV20-1 and J usage is TRBJ1-2; TRBD1 agrees at 8 bases. This CDR3 is built from 15 residues. Germline V gene data show CDR1 as DFQATT and CDR2 as SNEGSKA (reference sequence). V lost 2 bases and J lost 4; bases outside the gene matches: 9.